This TCR beta chain was identified in a study of blood T cell repertoires in COVID-19. Study-level background: PBMCs, B-cell-depleted T cells, or T cells provided the cDNA or gDNA that made up the material.

CDR1 is DFQATT, CDR2 SNEGSKA, per germline (reference sequence). The CDR3 is 18 residues long. V shed 3 bases, J shed 4 bases, and the junction held 14 bases outside the gene matches. In the original workflow: Quantification of nucleated cells was approximated via reference gene primer amplification. Some clones are missing from TCRdb's copy, which holds only in-frame ones; the method was immunoSEQ multiplex PCR. Clone size and the V and J calls come from that table; the DNA yielded D and trimming. The repertoire has over 90,000 clones, roughly 90% of them found once; the top ten carry roughly 3.6%. Sequencing was done on a sample of peripheral blood. The TCR comes from a woman aged 60-75 years with acute or convalescent COVID-19. The J gene is TRBJ2-3, the V gene TRBV20-1, with TRBD2 matching 12 bases. The CDR3 region is CSASHGGLAGPGADTQYF. The CDR3 nucleotides read TGCAGTGCTAGTCATGGTGGACTAGCGGGACCCGGTGCAGATACGCAGTATTTT.